One and the same sample provided the 31 T cell receptor beta chains below, sequenced in a study of shared clonotypes between healthy human individuals. Profiled with immunoSEQ multiplex PCR; TCRdb holds only in-frame clones, not every one. The sample lists under 2.5 million clones; roughly 90% were seen once. The source material was naive CD4+ T cells from PBMCs. Subset here: CD45RA+ positively selected. These TCRs come from a man aged 18 to 29 in good health. Some clones in this sample may be carry-over from other donors' samples.

The V call is TRBV28, the J call TRBJ2-7; possibly TRBD2 for D (5 bases). The germline V gene encodes CDR1 MDHEN and CDR2 SYDVKM. The CDR3 has 13 residues. The ends were cut back, 7 bases at V and 1 base at J, with 11 bases in the middle. CDR3 residues: CASKSGTSYEQYF. The CDR3 nucleotides read TGTGCCAGCAAGTCGGGAACGTCCTACGAGCAGTACTTC.

This clone has a single count. The chain joins TRBV18 to TRBJ1-1; D is uncertain. With 3 bases removed from V and 4 bases from J, the gap between germline ends came to 18 bases. Germline CDR1 is KGHSH and CDR2 is LQKENI. The CDR3 consists of 16 residues. This CDR3 reads CASSPSRSEYRTEAFF. For the CDR3, the DNA is TGTGCCAGCTCACCGTCGAGGTCAGAATACCGCACTGAAGCTTTCTTT.

The chain carries TRBV10-3 and TRBJ1-1; the match to TRBD1 covers 8 bases. This CDR3 region has 14 residues. The germline CDR1 and CDR2 sequences are ENHRY and SYGVKD. J was trimmed by 3 bases and V by 6 bases; bases with no gene match: 6. CDR3 region: CAISTGGVDTEAFF. In nucleotides, the CDR3 is TGTGCCATCAGCACAGGGGGAGTAGACACTGAAGCTTTCTTT.

The CDR3 loop is CASSLKSGRRADTQYF. DNA of the CDR3: TGTGCCAGCAGCTTAAAAAGCGGGAGGAGGGCAGATACGCAGTATTTT. The gene calls are TRBV7-9 and TRBJ2-3; 9 bases line up with TRBD2. Unmatched junction bases numbered 7, after V lost 2 bases and J lost 4 bases. The germline gives CDR1 SEHNR, CDR2 FQNEAQ (reference sequence). This CDR3 has 16 residues.

The CDR3 is CASSPVSGGRGYF. Written as DNA, the CDR3 is TGTGCCAGCAGCCCGGTGTCAGGCGGGCGGGGGTACTTC. This chain connects TRBV2 to TRBJ2-7; D may be TRBD2 (6 bases). This CDR3 has 13 amino acids. The V gene's germline CDR1 is SNHLY and CDR2 FYNNEI. The V and J ends lost 6 bases and 12 bases respectively, with 21 bases between them. The full variable domain, completed using reference TRBV2 and TRBJ2-7, is EPEVTQTPSHQVTQMGQEVILRCVPISNHLYFYWYRQILGQKVEFLVSFYNNEISEKSEIFDDQFSVERPDGSNFTLKIRSTKLEDSAMYFCASSPVSGGRGYFGPGTRLTVT.

The V gene is TRBV7-9, the J gene TRBJ1-2; 9 bases agree with TRBD1. Trimming at V came to 5 bases and at J to 6 bases, leaving 7 bases not matched to a gene. The CDR3 consists of 14 residues. Germline V CDR1 and CDR2: SEHNR, FQNEAQ (reference sequence). The CDR3 region has the DNA TGTGCCAGCAGCCTACGGGACAGGGAGGATGGCTACACCTTC. Its protein is CASSLRDREDGYTF.

The chain has TRBV5-5 and TRBJ2-7, with 9 bases aligning to TRBD2. Looked up from germline, CDR1 is SGHKS and CDR2 is YYEKEE (reference sequence). This CDR3 has 17 amino acids. V was clipped by 1 base and J by 1 base; unmatched bases: 9. CDR3 region: CASSLRTSGSSSYEQYF. The CDR3, as DNA: TGTGCCAGCAGCTTGAGAACTAGCGGGTCTAGTTCCTACGAGCAGTACTTC. Variable domain in full (rest from reference TRBV5-5 and TRBJ2-7): DAGVTQSPTHLIKTRGQQVTLRCSPISGHKSVSWYQQVLGQGPQFIFQYYEKEERGRGNFPDRFSARQFPNYSSELNVNALLLGDSALYLCASSLRTSGSSSYEQYFGPGTRLTVT.

The gene calls are TRBV28 and TRBJ2-7; D could derive from TRBD1 or TRBD2 (6 bases each). The CDR3 is 14 residues long. Trimming left V 2 bases short and J 3 bases short, with 11 bases between. The germline V gene encodes CDR1 MDHEN and CDR2 SYDVKM. CDR3 coding DNA: TGTGCCAGCAGTTTAGTGGGGGGCCTCTACGAGCAGTACTTC. Its protein product is CASSLVGGLYEQYF.

The rearrangement joins TRBV11-1 to TRBJ2-7, with 10 bases identical to TRBD1. Germline trimming cut 7 bases from V and 3 bases from J; bases unmatched to any gene: 12. The germline CDR1 and CDR2 sequences are SGHAT and FQDESV (reference sequence). This CDR3 comprises 16 residues. CDR3 nucleotides: TGTGCCAGCACTAATACCGGGTGGGACAGGGGCTACGAGCAGTACTTC. Protein: CASTNTGWDRGYEQYF.

On this clone itself: The sample carries other DNA sequences with the same CDR3. The chain recombines TRBV27 with TRBJ2-2; D remains ambiguous. The CDR3 covers 13 residues. Germline values: CDR1 MNHEY, CDR2 SMNVEV (reference sequence). V was shortened by 0 bases and J by 4 bases, with 3 bases between the two germline ends. CDR3 DNA: TGTGCCAGCAGTTTATCGAGCACCGGGGAGCTGTTTTTT. Its translation: CASSLSSTGELFF.

J is TRBJ1-1 and V is TRBV29-1, with a tentative D call TRBD1 (5 bases). This CDR3 has 12 residues. V dropped 5 bases and J dropped 4 bases, with 11 bases sitting between them. In germline, CDR1 is SQVTM, CDR2 ANQGSEA. The CDR3 DNA sequence: TGCAGCGTTAACCCCGGGGGCACTGAAGCTTTCTTT. This gives the protein CSVNPGGTEAFF. Based on the CDR3 plus reference TRBV29-1 and TRBJ1-1, the full variable domain is SAVISQKPSRDICQRGTSLTIQCQVDSQVTMMFWYRQQPGQSLTLIATANQGSEATYESGFVIDKFPISRPNLTFSTLTVSNMSPEDSSIYLCSVNPGGTEAFFGQGTRLTVV.

This sequence joins TRBV5-6 and TRBJ1-2; possible D gene TRBD1, 6 bases. V shed 3 bases and J shed 5 bases, with 11 bases lying between them. Germline V CDR1 and CDR2: SGHDT, YYEEEE. The CDR3 is 13 amino acids. The CDR3 DNA is TGTGCCAGCAGCTCGGGGGCAGGATATGGCTACACCTTC. This encodes CASSSGAGYGYTF.

The chain couples TRBV7-9 to TRBJ2-7; TRBD1 matches 9 bases. The germline gives CDR1 SEHNR, CDR2 FQNEAQ (reference sequence). After removal of 5 bases from V and 6 bases from J, the junction contained 8 bases not matched to a gene. The CDR3 totals 14 residues. CDR3 bases: TGTGCCAGCAGCGAACGGGACAGGGTAGGCGAGCAGTACTTC. As protein: CASSERDRVGEQYF.

The chain joins TRBV7-2 to TRBJ1-1; maybe TRBD1 (6 bases). The CDR3 length is 19 residues. V was pared by 4 bases and J by 1 base, with 25 bases between. The germline V gene has CDR1 SGHTA and CDR2 FQGNSA. The chain's CDR3 is CASSSPSLGQQISNTEAFF. In DNA form, the CDR3 reads TGTGCCAGCAGCTCCCCCTCCTTAGGACAGCAAATATCGAACACTGAAGCTTTCTTT.

In the case of this clone: This sample also contains other DNA sequences that code for the same CDR3. CDR3: CASSLTGSGNTIYF. Here the CDR3 DNA reads TGTGCCAGCAGCTTAACAGGTTCTGGAAACACCATATATTTT. The chain uses TRBV27 and TRBJ1-3; D might be TRBD1 (5 bases). V was shortened by 6 bases and J by 1 base, with 10 bases between the two germline ends. CDR1 is MNHEY and CDR2 is SMNVEV in the germline V gene (reference sequence). The CDR3 extends over 14 amino acids.

This clone was found a few times. This chain links TRBV5-1 with TRBJ2-2; 8 bases agree with TRBD2. There are 16 residues in the CDR3. The germline V gene has CDR1 SGHRS and CDR2 YFSETQ. Trimming removed 4 bases from V and 6 bases from J; junction bases left unmatched: 11. CDR3 loop: CASSPEPSGSSGELFF. The CDR3 nucleotides are TGCGCCAGCAGCCCAGAACCAAGCGGGAGCTCCGGGGAGCTGTTTTTT.

The chain recombines TRBV5-8 with TRBJ2-7, with unresolved D. Germline lookup yields CDR1 SGHTS and CDR2 YDEGEE. CDR3 length: 12 residues. V gave up 4 bases and J gave up 3 bases, with 8 bases separating them. CDR3 region: CASSLEYYEQYF. As DNA, the CDR3 is TGTGCCAGCAGCCTGGAGTACTACGAGCAGTACTTC. Full variable domain (outside the CDR3, taken from reference TRBV5-8 and TRBJ2-7): EAGVTQSPTHLIKTRGQQATLRCSPISGHTSVYWYQQALGLGLQFLLWYDEGEERNRGNFPPRFSGRQFPNYSSELNVNALELEDSALYLCASSLEYYEQYFGPGTRLTVT.

This sequence joins TRBV9 and TRBJ2-3; unclear D gene. V gave up 4 bases and J gave up 0 bases, with 9 bases separating them. This CDR3 region has 14 residues. From germline, CDR1 is SGDLS and CDR2 YYNGEE. The CDR3 loop is CASSSRPSTDTQYF. The CDR3 nucleotides read TGTGCCAGCAGCTCCCGACCCAGCACAGATACGCAGTATTTT.

A word on this clone: The same CDR3 arises from other DNA sequences in this sample as well. V usage is TRBV6-5 and J usage is TRBJ2-7, with unresolved D. V was clipped by 0 bases and J by 0 bases, with 6 bases between them. This CDR3 has 14 residues. Germline CDR1 MNHEY, CDR2 SVGAGI. CDR3 coding DNA: TGTGCCAGCAGTTACTCCCCTAGCTCCTACGAGCAGTACTTC. Amino acid sequence: CASSYSPSSYEQYF.

This chain uses TRBV15 with TRBJ1-4; a possible D gene is TRBD1 (6 bases). V dropped 2 bases and J dropped 5 bases, with 12 bases sitting between them. Germline V gene sequence: CDR1 LNHNV, CDR2 YYDKDF (reference sequence). This CDR3 region has 15 residues. DNA for the CDR3: TGTGCCACCAGCAGAACGGGGGCGGAAAATGAAAAACTGTTTTTT. Translated: CATSRTGAENEKLFF. Full variable domain (rest looked up from reference TRBV15 and TRBJ1-4): DAMVIQNPRYQVTQFGKPVTLSCSQTLNHNVMYWYQQKSSQAPKLLFHYYDKDFNNEADTPDNFQSRRPNTSFCFLDIRSPGLGDTAMYLCATSRTGAENEKLFFGSGTQLSVL.

The J gene is TRBJ1-4, the V gene TRBV4-3; D is unclear. Trimming stripped 6 bases from V and 0 bases from J, with 14 bases between. The CDR3 contains 16 residues. Per the germline V gene, CDR1 is LGHNA and CDR2 is YSLEER. CDR3 residues: CASSLGLSTTNEKLFF. CDR3 sequence (DNA): TGCGCCAGCAGTCTAGGACTTTCCACAACTAATGAAAAACTGTTTTTT.

This sequence joins TRBV2 and TRBJ2-7, with D perhaps assigned TRBD1 or TRBD2 (5 bases each). From germline, CDR1 is SNHLY and CDR2 FYNNEI. V lost 3 bases and J lost 7, with 10 bases in between. This CDR3 comprises 12 residues. The CDR3 DNA is TGTGCCAGCAGTGACAGGGACCGGGAGCAGTACTTC. It codes for CASSDRDREQYF. Full variable domain (outside the CDR3, taken from reference TRBV2 and TRBJ2-7): EPEVTQTPSHQVTQMGQEVILRCVPISNHLYFYWYRQILGQKVEFLVSFYNNEISEKSEIFDDQFSVERPDGSNFTLKIRSTKLEDSAMYFCASSDRDREQYFGPGTRLTVT.

V gene TRBV29-1 combines with J gene TRBJ1-4; a weak D match, TRBD1 (6 bases). With 6 bases removed from V and 4 bases from J, the gap between germline ends came to 24 bases. Germline V gene data show CDR1 as SQVTM and CDR2 as ANQGSEA. The length of the CDR3 is 17 residues. The CDR3 DNA follows: TGCAGCGTACAGAGCACCGGGACACAGGCCGGTAATGAAAAACTGTTTTTT. Encoded protein: CSVQSTGTQAGNEKLFF.

Concerning this clone itself: This CDR3 is also generated by other DNA sequences in the sample. The CDR3 reads CATSRGPYEQYF. For the CDR3, the DNA is TGTGCCACCAGCAGAGGCCCCTACGAGCAGTACTTC. V and J are TRBV15 and TRBJ2-7, with D unclear. The CDR3 has 12 amino acids. Germline loops: CDR1 LNHNV, CDR2 YYDKDF (reference sequence). Trimming took 1 base from V and 2 from J, leaving 3 bases between them.

This clone was seen once. This sequence joins TRBV28 and TRBJ1-1, with D unclear. Trimming took 5 bases from V and 1 from J, leaving 14 bases between them. This CDR3 is 15 amino acids long. The germline CDR1 and CDR2 sequences are MDHEN and SYDVKM. CDR3 residues: CASSVGRARNTEAFF. In nucleotides, the CDR3 is TGTGCCAGCAGTGTGGGAAGGGCTAGGAACACTGAAGCTTTCTTT.

This chain connects TRBV6-6 to TRBJ2-7, with D perhaps TRBD1 (5 bases). V was trimmed by 2 bases and J by 0 bases, leaving 11 bases between them. This CDR3 comprises 15 residues. Germline V gene data show CDR1 as MNHNY and CDR2 as SVGAGI (reference sequence). This CDR3 reads CASSYDRRLSYEQYF. CDR3 sequence (DNA): TGTGCCAGCAGTTACGACAGACGACTCTCCTACGAGCAGTACTTC.

The rearrangement joins TRBV2 to TRBJ2-1; D is perhaps TRBD2 (6 bases). Germline-derived CDR1 and CDR2 are SNHLY and FYNNEI. The CDR3 runs to 14 residues. Deletions cut 4 bases from V and 3 bases from J, with 10 bases between. The CDR3 region is CASSGAGSYNEQFF. For the CDR3, the DNA is TGTGCCAGCAGTGGGGCCGGGAGCTACAATGAGCAGTTCTTC.

The chain recombines TRBV5-6 with TRBJ1-6, with unresolved D. CDR1 and CDR2 (germline): SGHDT, YYEEEE. Trimming removed 4 bases from V and 6 bases from J, with 14 bases in between. The CDR3 spans 15 residues. This CDR3 reads CASSPRPDVNSPLHF. The DNA for the CDR3 is TGTGCCAGCAGCCCCCGTCCGGACGTTAATTCACCCCTCCACTTT.

V gene TRBV28 combines with J gene TRBJ2-6; D tentatively fits TRBD1 or TRBD2 (5 bases each). V lost 4 bases, J lost 3 bases, and 10 bases lay in between. The CDR3 extends over 15 amino acids. Germline values: CDR1 MDHEN, CDR2 SYDVKM. Here the CDR3 reads CASSSWGFGANVLTF. In DNA form, the CDR3 reads TGTGCCAGCAGTTCATGGGGGTTTGGGGCCAACGTCCTGACTTTC.

This chain joins TRBV6-5 and TRBJ1-1; 7 bases map to TRBD1. CDR3 size: 15 residues. Germline values: CDR1 MNHEY, CDR2 SVGAGI. After removal of 5 bases from V and 10 bases from J, the junction contained 16 bases not matched to a gene. CDR3 loop: CASSPKGTATTRAFF. In DNA form, the CDR3 reads TGTGCCAGCAGTCCCAAAGGGACAGCCACCACCCGAGCTTTCTTT.

The gene calls are TRBV15 and TRBJ2-1; 7 bases line up with TRBD2. The CDR3 runs 13 residues. Trimming cost V 9 bases and J 5 bases; bases outside gene matches: 7. Germline V lookup: CDR1 LNHNV, CDR2 YYDKDF (reference sequence). This chain's CDR3 is CATLREKDNEQFF. The CDR3 nucleotides read TGTGCCACATTGCGGGAGAAGGACAATGAGCAGTTCTTC. Using reference TRBV15 and TRBJ2-1 for the parts outside the CDR3, the full variable domain is DAMVIQNPRYQVTQFGKPVTLSCSQTLNHNVMYWYQQKSSQAPKLLFHYYDKDFNNEADTPDNFQSRRPNTSFCFLDIRSPGLGDTAMYLCATLREKDNEQFFGPGTRLTVL.